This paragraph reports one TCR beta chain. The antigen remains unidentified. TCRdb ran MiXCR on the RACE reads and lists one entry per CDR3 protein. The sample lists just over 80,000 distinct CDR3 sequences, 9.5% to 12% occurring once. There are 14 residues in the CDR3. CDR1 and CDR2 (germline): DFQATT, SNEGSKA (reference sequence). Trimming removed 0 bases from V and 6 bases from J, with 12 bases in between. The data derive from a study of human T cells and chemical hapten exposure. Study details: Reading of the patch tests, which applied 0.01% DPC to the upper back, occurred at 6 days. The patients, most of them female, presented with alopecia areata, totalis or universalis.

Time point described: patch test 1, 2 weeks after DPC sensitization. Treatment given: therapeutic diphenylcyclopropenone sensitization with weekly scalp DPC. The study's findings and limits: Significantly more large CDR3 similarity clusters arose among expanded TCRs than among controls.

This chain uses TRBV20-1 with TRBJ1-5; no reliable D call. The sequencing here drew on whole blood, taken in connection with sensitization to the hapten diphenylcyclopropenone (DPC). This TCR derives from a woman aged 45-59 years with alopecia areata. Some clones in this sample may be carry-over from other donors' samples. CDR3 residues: CSARDIGVGQPQHF. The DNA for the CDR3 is TGCAGTGCTAGAGATATCGGGGTCGGTCAGCCCCAGCATTTT.